Each of the 3 T cell receptor beta chains below was sequenced from the same sample in a study of shared clonotypes between healthy human individuals. Profiling relied on immunoSEQ multiplex PCR, and the TCRdb table lists in-frame clones only, not all of them. The data hold under 130,000 clones, with roughly 70% observed a single time. The sequenced material came from memory CD8+ T cells sorted from blood. Subset defined: CD45RO+ cells pooled with CCR7-negative TemRA cells. Receptors originate from a woman between 25 and 40 years old in good health.

The chain joins TRBV6-6 to TRBJ1-3; D possibly corresponds to TRBD1 (6 bases). The V end lost 5 bases, the J end lost 11 bases, and 13 bases lay between the germline ends. Germline values: CDR1 MNHNY, CDR2 SVGAGI (reference sequence). The CDR3 is made up of 12 amino acids. DNA of the CDR3: TGTGCCAGCAGTACTGGACAGACCCCCATATATTTT. This sequence encodes CASSTGQTPIYF.

The chain uses TRBV28 and TRBJ2-7, with D perhaps assigned TRBD1 or TRBD2 (8 bases each). This CDR3 has 17 amino acids. Trimming took off 1 base at V and 0 bases at J, with 16 bases between the two ends. Per germline, CDR1 MDHEN and CDR2 SYDVKM. In nucleotides, the CDR3 is TGTGCCAGCAGTTTATCGAGTAGCGGGACAGGCTCCTACGAGCAGTACTTC. It encodes CASSLSSSGTGSYEQYF.

This chain connects TRBV29-1 to TRBJ2-7, with D tentatively TRBD1 or TRBD2 (5 bases each). This CDR3 is built from 13 residues. Germline V CDR1 and CDR2: SQVTM, ANQGSEA. Deletions cut 3 bases from V and 4 bases from J, with 13 bases between. CDR3 region: CSVEGERGYEQYF. The CDR3 DNA sequence: TGCAGCGTTGAGGGGGAACGGGGATACGAGCAGTACTTC.